This T cell receptor (beta chain) was sequenced during a study of cytotoxic CD8 clonotypes in ibrutinib-treated CLL. The wider study: Mean yields were around 260,000 productive templates and 80,000 to 95,000 productive rearrangements per sample.

TCRdb's table, derived via immunoSEQ multiplex PCR, lists solely in-frame clones and lacks some. Here the sample spans approximately 130,000 clones, around 84% being singletons. The CDR3 spans 14 residues. V was pared by 1 base and J by 7 bases, with 10 bases between. CDR1 is SNHLY and CDR2 is FYNNEI in the germline V gene. The rearrangement joins TRBV2 to TRBJ2-2; D is unresolved. This sample comprised PBMCs, obtained after 24 months of ibrutinib treatment. The sequence was obtained from a human donor with chronic lymphocytic leukemia. The CDR3 reads CASSEGRKGGELFF. The CDR3 DNA reads TGTGCCAGCAGTGAAGGTCGGAAGGGCGGGGAGCTGTTTTTT.